The 5 T cell receptor beta chains below were found in one sample sequenced in a study of CXCR3-negative and CXCR3-positive naive CD8 T cells. 5' RACE with UMI labels generated the TRB cDNA libraries. TCRdb reworked the 5' RACE reads into one entry per CDR3 protein, no DNA. The table for this sample gives under 70,000 distinct CDR3 sequences. The specimen sequenced was memory CD8+ T cells from blood. The source of these receptors is a human donor in good health. Some clones in this sample may be carry-over from other donors' samples.

This rearrangement joins TRBV27 to TRBJ2-1; TCRdb calls TRBD1, which cannot be checked without DNA. CDR1 and CDR2 from the germline V gene are MNHEY and SMNVEV (reference sequence). The CDR3 contains 14 residues. This chain's CDR3 is CASRPGTAYNEQFF.

The chain couples TRBV7-3 to TRBJ1-6; no DNA is available, so the TRBD1 call from TCRdb remains unchecked. This CDR3 has 13 amino acids. The V gene's germline CDR1 is SGHTA and CDR2 FQGTGA. The CDR3 is CASGSTGNSPLHF.

The gene calls are TRBV6-2 or TRBV6-3 and TRBJ2-3; TCRdb's D call, TRBD2, is unchecked because there is no DNA. The CDR3 extends over 14 amino acids. Germline CDR1 reads MNHEY; CDR2 reads SVGEGT. The CDR3 sequence: CASIRGGHTDTQYF.

V gene TRBV20-1 combines with J gene TRBJ1-2; without DNA, the TCRdb call of TRBD1 cannot be checked. CDR1 and CDR2 from the germline V gene are DFQATT and SNEGSKA (reference sequence). The CDR3 is made up of 13 amino acids. CDR3 region: CSARVTDRPGYTF.

The chain uses TRBV12-3 or TRBV12-4 and TRBJ1-2; as DNA is missing, the TRBD1 call by TCRdb cannot be tested. The CDR3 is 14 amino acids. CDR3 residues: CASSSLSRGLGYTF.